This T cell receptor (beta chain) is from a study of post-analysis software for immune sequencing data. Whole-study findings and limits: Higher frequency in patients than in controls was seen for roughly five TRBV segments, with TRBV5-6, TRBV5-1 and TRBV20-1 among them. Batch-matched samples strongly co-clustered by F measure.

Germline-derived CDR1 and CDR2 are SGHNT and YYREEE (reference sequence). V gave up 5 bases and J gave up 4 bases; unmatched junction bases: 9. This CDR3 comprises 15 residues. Libraries were made from TCR beta cDNA, and they carried unique molecular identifiers. TCRdb analysed the PCR reads with MiXCR anew, one entry per CDR3 protein. The sample records hundreds of thousands of distinct CDR3 sequences, 25% to 30% being singletons. With respect to this clonotype: The antigen remains undetermined. A read error may be the cause here, since a much bigger clone is one base away.

The chain joins TRBV5-4 to TRBJ2-1, with TRBD2 identical over 7 bases. This TCR derives from a girl under 18 with multiple sclerosis. Sequencing was carried out using blood. The CDR3 here is CASRAGTNAYNEQFF. The CDR3 DNA follows: TGTGCCAGCAGGGCGGGGACTAACGCGTACAATGAGCAGTTCTTC. The full variable domain, rest sourced from reference TRBV5-4 and TRBJ2-1, is ETGVTQSPTHLIKTRGQQVTLRCSSQSGHNTVSWYQQALGQGPQFIFQYYREEENGRGNFPPRFSGLQFPNYSSELNVNALELDDSALYLCASRAGTNAYNEQFFGPGTRLTVL.